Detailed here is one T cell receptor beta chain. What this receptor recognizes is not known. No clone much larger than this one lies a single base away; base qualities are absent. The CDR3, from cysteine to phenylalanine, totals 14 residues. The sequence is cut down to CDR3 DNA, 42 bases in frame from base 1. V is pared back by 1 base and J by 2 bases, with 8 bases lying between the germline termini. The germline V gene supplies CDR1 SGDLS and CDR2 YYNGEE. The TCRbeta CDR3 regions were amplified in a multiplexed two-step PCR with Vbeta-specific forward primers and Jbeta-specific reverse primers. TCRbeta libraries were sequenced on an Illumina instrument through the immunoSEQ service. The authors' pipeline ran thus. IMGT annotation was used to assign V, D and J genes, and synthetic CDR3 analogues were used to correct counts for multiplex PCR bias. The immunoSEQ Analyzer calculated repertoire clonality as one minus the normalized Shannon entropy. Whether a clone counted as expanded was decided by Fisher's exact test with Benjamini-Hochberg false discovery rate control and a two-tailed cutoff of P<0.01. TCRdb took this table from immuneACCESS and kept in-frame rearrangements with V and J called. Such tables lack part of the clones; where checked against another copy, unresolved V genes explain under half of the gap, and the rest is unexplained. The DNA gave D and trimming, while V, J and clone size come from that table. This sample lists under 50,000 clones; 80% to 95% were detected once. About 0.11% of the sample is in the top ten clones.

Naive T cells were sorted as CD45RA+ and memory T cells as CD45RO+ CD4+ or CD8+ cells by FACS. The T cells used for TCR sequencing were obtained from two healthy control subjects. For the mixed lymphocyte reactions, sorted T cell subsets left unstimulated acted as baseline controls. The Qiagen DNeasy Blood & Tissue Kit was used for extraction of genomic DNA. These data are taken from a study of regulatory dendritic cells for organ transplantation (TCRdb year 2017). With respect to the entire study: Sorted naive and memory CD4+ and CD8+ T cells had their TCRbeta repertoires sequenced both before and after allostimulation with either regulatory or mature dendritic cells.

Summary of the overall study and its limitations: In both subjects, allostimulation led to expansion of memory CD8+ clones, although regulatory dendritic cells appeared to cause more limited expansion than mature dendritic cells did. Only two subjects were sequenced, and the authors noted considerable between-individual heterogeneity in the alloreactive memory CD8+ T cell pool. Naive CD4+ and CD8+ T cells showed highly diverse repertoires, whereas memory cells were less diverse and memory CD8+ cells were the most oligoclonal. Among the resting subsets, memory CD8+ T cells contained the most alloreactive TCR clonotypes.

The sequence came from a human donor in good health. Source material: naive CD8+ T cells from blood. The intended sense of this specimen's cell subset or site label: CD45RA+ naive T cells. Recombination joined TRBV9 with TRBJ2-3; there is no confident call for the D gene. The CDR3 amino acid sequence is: CASSVHGDTDTQYF. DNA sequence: TGTGCCAGCAGCGTACATGGGGACACAGATACGCAGTATTTT.